This TCR beta chain was identified in a study of radiotherapy plus CTLA-4 blockade in lung cancer. With regard to this clone: Its specificity is not known.

Study-wide results and limits: Alongside interferon-beta, early blood T cell clone dynamics were reportedly the best predictor of response.

Germline loops: CDR1 SNHLY, CDR2 FYNNEI. This CDR3 has 13 amino acids. The germline V and J ends were trimmed by 4 bases and 1 base, with 8 bases remaining between them. Some clones are missing from TCRdb's copy, which holds only in-frame ones; the method was immunoSEQ multiplex PCR. Here the sample spans approximately 90,000 clones, around four fifths being singletons. This sequence originates from a human donor with non-small cell lung cancer who had stable disease on radiotherapy plus ipilimumab. Sequenced here: peripheral blood, sampled from a patient treated with radiotherapy plus ipilimumab. The chain couples TRBV2 to TRBJ2-7; D uncertain. The CDR3 here is CASSAQVSYEQYF. The CDR3 coding sequence is TGTGCCAGCAGTGCGCAGGTTTCCTACGAGCAGTACTTC.